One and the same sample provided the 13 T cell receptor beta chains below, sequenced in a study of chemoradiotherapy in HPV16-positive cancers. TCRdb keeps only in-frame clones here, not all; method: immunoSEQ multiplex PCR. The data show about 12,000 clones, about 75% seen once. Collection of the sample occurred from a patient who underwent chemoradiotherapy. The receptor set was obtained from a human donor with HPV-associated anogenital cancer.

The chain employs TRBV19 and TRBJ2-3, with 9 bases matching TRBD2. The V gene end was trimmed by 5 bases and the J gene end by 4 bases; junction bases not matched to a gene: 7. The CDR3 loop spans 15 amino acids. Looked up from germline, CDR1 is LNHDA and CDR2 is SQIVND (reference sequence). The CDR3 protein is CASSLLAGDADTQYF. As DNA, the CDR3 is TGTGCCAGTAGTCTATTAGCGGGAGACGCAGATACGCAGTATTTT.

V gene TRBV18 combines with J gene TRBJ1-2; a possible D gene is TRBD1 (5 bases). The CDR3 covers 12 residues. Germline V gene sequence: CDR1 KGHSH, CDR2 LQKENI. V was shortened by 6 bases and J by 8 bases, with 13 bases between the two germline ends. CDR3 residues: CASSGGGDGYTF. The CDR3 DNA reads TGTGCCAGCTCCGGGGGAGGGGACGGCTACACCTTC. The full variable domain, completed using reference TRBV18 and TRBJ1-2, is NAGVMQNPRHLVRRRGQEARLRCSPMKGHSHVYWYRQLPEEGLKFMVYLQKENIIDESGMPKERFSAEFPKEGPSILRIQQVVRGDSAAYFCASSGGGDGYTFGSGTRLTVV.

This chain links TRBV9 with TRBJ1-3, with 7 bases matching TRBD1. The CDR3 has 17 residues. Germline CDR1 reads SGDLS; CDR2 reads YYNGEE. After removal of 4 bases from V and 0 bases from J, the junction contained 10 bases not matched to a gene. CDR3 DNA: TGTGCCAGCAGCCCCCGGGACAGACCTTACTCTGGAAACACCATATATTTT. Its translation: CASSPRDRPYSGNTIYF.

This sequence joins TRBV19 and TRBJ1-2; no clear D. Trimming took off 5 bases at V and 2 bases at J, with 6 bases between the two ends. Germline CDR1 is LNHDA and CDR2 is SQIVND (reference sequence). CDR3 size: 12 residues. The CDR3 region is CASSRQNYGYTF. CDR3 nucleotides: TGTGCCAGTAGTCGTCAGAACTATGGCTACACCTTC.

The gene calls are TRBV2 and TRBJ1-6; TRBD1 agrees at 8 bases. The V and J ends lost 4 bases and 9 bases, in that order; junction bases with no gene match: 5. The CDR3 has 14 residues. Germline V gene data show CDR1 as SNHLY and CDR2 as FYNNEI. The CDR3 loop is CASSGWTGSSPLHF. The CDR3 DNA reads TGTGCCAGCAGTGGATGGACAGGGAGTTCACCCCTCCACTTT.

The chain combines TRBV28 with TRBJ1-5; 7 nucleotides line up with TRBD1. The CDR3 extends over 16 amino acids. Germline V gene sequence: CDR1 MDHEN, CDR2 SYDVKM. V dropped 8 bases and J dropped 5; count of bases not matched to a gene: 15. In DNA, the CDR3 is TGTGCCAGCGGGTCAGCTGGCAGGGGGATCCATCAGCCCCAGCATTTT. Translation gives CASGSAGRGIHQPQHF.

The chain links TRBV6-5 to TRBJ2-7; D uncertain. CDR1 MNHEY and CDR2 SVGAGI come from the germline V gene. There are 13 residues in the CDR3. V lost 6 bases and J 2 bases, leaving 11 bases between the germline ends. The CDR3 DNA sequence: TGTGCCAGCAGCTCGTTGGGCACCTACGAGCAGTACTTC. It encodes CASSSLGTYEQYF.

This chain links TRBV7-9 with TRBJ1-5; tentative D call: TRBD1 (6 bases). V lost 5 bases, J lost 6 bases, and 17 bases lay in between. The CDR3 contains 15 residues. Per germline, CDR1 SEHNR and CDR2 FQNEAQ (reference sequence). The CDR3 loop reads CASSKTGSRGQPQHF. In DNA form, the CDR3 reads TGTGCCAGCAGCAAAACAGGGAGTCGGGGTCAGCCCCAGCATTTT.

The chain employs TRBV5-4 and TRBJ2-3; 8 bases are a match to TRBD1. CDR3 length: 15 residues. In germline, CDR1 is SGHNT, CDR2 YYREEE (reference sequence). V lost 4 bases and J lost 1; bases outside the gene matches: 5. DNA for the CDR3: TGTGCCAGCAGCCGACAGGGGAGCGGCACAGATACGCAGTATTTT. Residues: CASSRQGSGTDTQYF.

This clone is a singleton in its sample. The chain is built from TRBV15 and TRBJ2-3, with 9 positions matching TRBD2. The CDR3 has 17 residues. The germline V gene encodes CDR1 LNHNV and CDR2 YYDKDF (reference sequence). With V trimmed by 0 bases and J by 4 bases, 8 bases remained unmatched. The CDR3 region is CATSRDPSSGTSDTQYF. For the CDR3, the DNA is TGTGCCACCAGCAGAGATCCATCTAGCGGGACGTCAGATACGCAGTATTTT.

This chain's CDR3 is CASSFWGTSGYETQYF. The CDR3 DNA reads as TGTGCCAGCAGTTTTTGGGGGACTAGCGGGTATGAGACCCAGTACTTC. The chain links TRBV28 to TRBJ2-5; TRBD2 agrees at 12 bases. The junction had 7 bases not matched to a gene; V was cut back by 3 bases and J by 5 bases. The CDR3 totals 16 residues. The germline CDR1 and CDR2 sequences are MDHEN and SYDVKM.

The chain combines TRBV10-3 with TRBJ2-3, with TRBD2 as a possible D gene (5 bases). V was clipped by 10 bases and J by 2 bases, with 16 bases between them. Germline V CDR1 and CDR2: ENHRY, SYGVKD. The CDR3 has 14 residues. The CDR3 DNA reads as TGTGCCACCGGAACGGACTCGTCCACAGATACGCAGTATTTT. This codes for CATGTDSSTDTQYF.

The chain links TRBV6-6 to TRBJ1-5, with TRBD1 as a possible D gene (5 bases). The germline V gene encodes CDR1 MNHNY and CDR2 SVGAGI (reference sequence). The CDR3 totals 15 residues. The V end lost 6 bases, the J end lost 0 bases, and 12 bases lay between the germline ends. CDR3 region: CASRFGGASNQPQHF. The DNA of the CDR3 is TGTGCCAGCAGGTTCGGTGGGGCTAGCAATCAGCCCCAGCATTTT.